One and the same sample provided the 22 T cell receptor beta chains below, sequenced in a study of blood T cell repertoires in COVID-19. TCRdb's copy holds only in-frame clones and misses some; the assay was immunoSEQ multiplex PCR. The sample shows about 160,000 clones, roughly 85% of them seen only once. The specimen sequenced was PBMCs or T cells enriched from blood (not recorded which). These receptors came from a woman in her fifties or sixties who had recovered from COVID-19.

This sequence joins TRBV18 and TRBJ2-3; D is possibly TRBD2 (6 bases). Germline-derived CDR1 and CDR2 are KGHSH and LQKENI. The V end lost 3 bases, the J end lost 2 bases, and 15 bases lay between the germline ends. There are 16 residues in the CDR3. In nucleotides, the CDR3 is TGTGCCAGCTCACCGCAGGGCGGGGTAGTCACAGATACGCAGTATTTT. Translated, it gives CASSPQGGVVTDTQYF.

The CDR3 nucleotides read TGTGCCAGCAGCACGTCGGTCTTTTCTAGCTCCTACAATGAGCAGTTCTTC. Translating gives CASSTSVFSSSYNEQFF. The chain carries TRBV5-5 and TRBJ2-1; D is ambiguous. The CDR3 is 17 residues long. The V gene's germline CDR1 is SGHKS and CDR2 YYEKEE (reference sequence). V was cut by 4 bases and J by 0 bases, with 17 bases left in between.

The chain is built from TRBV3-1 (or the pseudogene TRBV3-2) and TRBJ2-1, with 8 bases identical to TRBD1. Trimming cost V 6 bases and J 3 bases; bases outside gene matches: 7. Looked up from germline, CDR1 is LGHDT and CDR2 is YNNKEL (reference sequence). This CDR3 comprises 15 residues. The CDR3 sequence is CASRTRQGIYNEQFF. The DNA for the CDR3 is TGTGCCAGCAGAACTCGACAGGGGATCTACAATGAGCAGTTCTTC.

The table lists this clone with a count of one. The chain uses TRBV6-5 and TRBJ1-1, with D possibly matching TRBD1 (5 bases). Trimming cost V 7 bases and J 5 bases, with 8 bases left between them. The germline V gene encodes CDR1 MNHEY and CDR2 SVGAGI. This CDR3 has 11 amino acids. The CDR3 region has the DNA TGTGCCAGCAATCAGGGAACTGAAGCTTTCTTT. Translating gives CASNQGTEAFF.

This rearrangement joins TRBV5-5 to TRBJ2-5, with D unclear. The ends were cut back, 4 bases at V and 1 base at J, with 14 bases in the middle. CDR1 is SGHKS, CDR2 YYEKEE, per germline (reference sequence). CDR3 length equals 15 residues. The CDR3 reads CASSQDFFLQETQYF. Written as DNA, the CDR3 is TGTGCCAGCAGCCAAGACTTCTTCCTCCAAGAGACCCAGTACTTC.

The chain couples TRBV11-2 to TRBJ2-7, with 15 nucleotides matching TRBD2. Losses at the gene ends were 5 bases for V and 3 bases for J; bases not matched to a gene: 8. Germline lookup yields CDR1 SGHAT and CDR2 FQNNGV. The CDR3 runs to 17 residues. DNA for the CDR3: TGTGCCAGCAGCCCCATGGGACTAGCGGGGGGATACTACGAGCAGTACGTC. This translates into CASSPMGLAGGYYEQYV.

The rearrangement links TRBV2 to TRBJ1-1; D is uncertain. The CDR3 spans 14 residues. Trimming cost V 7 bases and J 4 bases, with 16 bases left between them. Germline V gives CDR1 SNHLY, CDR2 FYNNEI. CDR3 protein: CASKWSPEGTEAFF. CDR3 sequence (DNA): TGTGCCAGCAAGTGGTCCCCAGAGGGCACTGAAGCTTTCTTT.

This clone was seen a handful of times. The chain recombines TRBV27 with TRBJ1-1, with D uncertain. CDR3 size: 13 residues. Germline CDR1 MNHEY, CDR2 SMNVEV (reference sequence). V gave up 7 bases and J gave up 6 bases, with 15 bases separating them. CDR3: CASTGGQNAEAFF. The CDR3 bases are TGTGCCAGCACGGGAGGTCAAAACGCTGAAGCTTTCTTT.

The count of this clone is one. The V gene is TRBV27, the J gene TRBJ1-2, with 7 bases identical to TRBD1. Germline CDR1 MNHEY, CDR2 SMNVEV (reference sequence). The CDR3 is 14 residues long. After removal of 0 bases from V and 4 bases from J, the junction contained 2 bases not matched to a gene. CDR3 region: CASSLSTGFYGYTF. The CDR3 DNA is TGTGCCAGCAGTTTATCGACAGGGTTCTATGGCTACACCTTC.

The rearrangement uses TRBV10-3 and TRBJ1-2; D not resolved. In germline, CDR1 is ENHRY, CDR2 SYGVKD. CDR3 size: 14 residues. Trimming took 5 bases from V and 1 from J, leaving 11 bases between them. DNA of the CDR3: TGTGCCATCAGTAACAGACACGGTAACTATGGCTACACCTTC. This codes for CAISNRHGNYGYTF.

The gene calls are TRBV11-2 and TRBJ1-4; the match to TRBD1 covers 7 bases. The V and J ends lost 5 bases and 2 bases, in that order; junction bases with no gene match: 5. Germline V lookup: CDR1 SGHAT, CDR2 FQNNGV. This CDR3 has 15 residues. The DNA of the CDR3 is TGTGCCAGCAGCCCACCGGGACAGACTAATGAAAAACTGTTTTTT. This gives the protein CASSPPGQTNEKLFF.

The chain carries TRBV10-3 and TRBJ1-4; 11 bases agree with TRBD1. This CDR3 is 17 amino acids long. J gave up 0 bases and V 2 bases, and 2 bases lay outside the gene matches. Germline CDR1 reads ENHRY; CDR2 reads SYGVKD. Here the CDR3 reads CAISEGQGAATNEKLFF. CDR3 in DNA: TGTGCCATCAGTGAGGGACAGGGGGCGGCAACTAATGAAAAACTGTTTTTT.

V gene TRBV10-2 combines with J gene TRBJ1-2; TRBD1 might be the D (5 bases). Germline-derived CDR1 and CDR2 are WSHSY and SAAADI. There are 12 residues in the CDR3. Trimming left V 10 bases short and J 2 bases short, with 11 bases between. The CDR3 bases are TGCGCCACCGCGGACATGAACTATGGCTACACCTTC. Amino acids: CATADMNYGYTF.

The CDR3 nucleotides are TGCGCCAGCAGCTTGGGACAGAGTAATTCACCCCTCCACTTT. This codes for CASSLGQSNSPLHF. The chain recombines TRBV5-1 with TRBJ1-6, with D possibly being TRBD1 (5 bases). The ends were cut back, 0 bases at V and 6 bases at J, with 7 bases in the middle. The CDR3 consists of 14 residues. Germline V gene data show CDR1 as SGHRS and CDR2 as YFSETQ.

The rearrangement links TRBV29-1 to TRBJ2-1; TRBD2 agrees at 10 bases. The CDR3 loop spans 13 amino acids. CDR1 and CDR2 from the germline V gene are SQVTM and ANQGSEA. DNA of the CDR3: TGCAGTATAGCGGGGGGCCCCTACAATGAGCAGTTCTTC. This sequence encodes CSIAGGPYNEQFF.

The gene calls are TRBV28 and TRBJ2-5, with 11 bases aligning to TRBD1. The CDR3 length is 15 residues. V lost 1 base and J lost 4; bases outside the gene matches: 2. Per germline, CDR1 MDHEN and CDR2 SYDVKM. DNA for the CDR3: TGTGCCAGCAGTTTATCAGGGACAGGGGGAGAGACCCAGTACTTC. It is translated as CASSLSGTGGETQYF.

V and J are TRBV12-5 and TRBJ1-5; TRBD1 might be the D (5 bases). The CDR3 totals 14 residues. Per the germline V gene, CDR1 is LGHNT and CDR2 is FRNRAP. Trimming took 3 bases from V and 4 from J, leaving 10 bases between them. This chain's CDR3 is CASGFTGQNQPQHF. Here the CDR3 DNA reads TGTGCTAGTGGTTTTACAGGCCAAAATCAGCCCCAGCATTTT.

The gene calls are TRBV30 and TRBJ1-4; 7 bases are a match to TRBD1. V lost 2 bases and J lost 4; bases outside the gene matches: 7. Germline CDR1 is GTSNPN and CDR2 is SVGIG (reference sequence). The CDR3 has 15 amino acids. The CDR3 DNA follows: TGTGCCTGGAGTATACAGGGGCCCTATAATGAAAAACTGTTTTTT. Amino acid sequence: CAWSIQGPYNEKLFF.

The V gene is TRBV28, the J gene TRBJ2-7, with TRBD2 matching 7 bases. The CDR3 totals 18 residues. After removal of 4 bases from V and 0 bases from J, the junction contained 15 bases not matched to a gene. The V gene's germline CDR1 is MDHEN and CDR2 SYDVKM. CDR3 sequence: CASSSAPTSLPSSYEQYV. Written as DNA, the CDR3 is TGTGCCAGCAGTTCAGCCCCGACTAGCCTTCCGAGCTCCTACGAGCAGTACGTC.

The V call is TRBV11-2, the J call TRBJ1-1; TRBD1 is a possible D gene (5 bases). Trimming shortened V by 8 bases and J by 5 bases, and 15 bases separated the two germline ends. Germline CDR1 SGHAT, CDR2 FQNNGV. The CDR3 extends over 13 amino acids. CDR3 coding DNA: TGTGCCAGCGGCCTCGCAGGGTGGACTGAAGCTTTCTTT. This gives the protein CASGLAGWTEAFF.

The chain has TRBV20-1 and TRBJ2-3; D gene unclear. This CDR3 spans 11 amino acids. Germline CDR1 is DFQATT and CDR2 is SNEGSKA (reference sequence). The V end lost 3 bases, the J end lost 4 bases, and 5 bases lay between the germline ends. The CDR3 protein is CSASRADTQYF. In DNA form, the CDR3 reads TGCAGTGCTAGTCGCGCAGATACGCAGTATTTT.

J is TRBJ2-5 and V is TRBV25-1, with D possibly TRBD2 on 5 matching bases. Trimming left V 8 bases short and J 5 bases short, with 12 bases between. This CDR3 has 12 residues. The V gene's germline CDR1 is MGHDK and CDR2 SYGVNS. The CDR3 DNA sequence: TGTGCCAGCGGCCGGGGTGTGGAGACCCAGTACTTC. Translation gives CASGRGVETQYF.